This T cell receptor (beta chain) was observed in a study of blood T cell repertoires in COVID-19. Study at large: COVID-19 samples from acute and convalescent phases originated in the United States, Italy and Spain. The cDNA or gDNA used as material had been derived from T cells, B-cell-depleted T cells, or PBMCs.

The authors' processing: Researchers report that nucleated cell counts were estimated from reference gene primer amplification. Here immunoSEQ multiplex PCR was the method, and the copy in TCRdb shows in-frame clones only, minus some. D and trimming were read from the DNA, whereas the V and J calls and clone size are those reported in that table. The data hold tens of thousands of clones, with more than 70% observed a single time. Trimming pared 2 bases from V and 3 bases from J, leaving 9 bases between. Germline V lookup: CDR1 SGHTA, CDR2 FQGNSA. The CDR3 extends over 14 amino acids. The sequence was collected from a woman of 80 years or more with active COVID-19. This sequence joins TRBV7-2 and TRBJ2-3; D uncertain. The sequenced sample consisted of peripheral blood. In nucleotides, the CDR3 is TGTGCCAGCAGCTTATCAGGCCTAACAGATACGCAGTATTTT. Amino acid sequence: CASSLSGLTDTQYF. The full variable domain, with the rest looked up from reference TRBV7-2 and TRBJ2-3, is GAGVSQSPSNKVTEKGKDVELRCDPISGHTALYWYRQSLGQGLEFLIYFQGNSAPDKSGLPSDRFSAERTGGSVSTLTIQRTQQEDSAVYLCASSLSGLTDTQYFGPGTRLTVL.